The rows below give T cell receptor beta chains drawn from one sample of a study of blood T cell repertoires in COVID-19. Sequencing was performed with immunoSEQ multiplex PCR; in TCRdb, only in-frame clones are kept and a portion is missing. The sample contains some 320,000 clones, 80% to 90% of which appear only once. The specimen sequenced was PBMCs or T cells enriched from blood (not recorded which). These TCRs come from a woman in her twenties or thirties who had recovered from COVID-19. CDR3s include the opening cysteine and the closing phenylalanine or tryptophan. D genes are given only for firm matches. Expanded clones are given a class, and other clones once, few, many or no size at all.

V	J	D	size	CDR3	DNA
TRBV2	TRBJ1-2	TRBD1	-	CASVRGPTF	TGTGCCAGCGTCAGGGGGCCCACCTTC
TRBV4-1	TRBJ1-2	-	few	CASSPQPTRFDRRTYGYTF	TGCGCCAGCAGCCCACAGCCAACGAGATTCGACAGGAGAACCTATGGCTACACCTTC
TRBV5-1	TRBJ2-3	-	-	CASSPDYRGTDTQYF	TGCGCCAGCAGTCCAGACTACCGTGGGACAGATACGCAGTATTTT
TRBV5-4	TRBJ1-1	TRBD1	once	CASSHPLGGGNTEAFF	TGTGCCAGCAGCCATCCCCTAGGGGGCGGGAACACTGAAGCTTTCTTT
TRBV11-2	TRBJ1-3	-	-	CASNWGGNNGNTIYF	TGTGCCAGCAATTGGGGGGGGAACAATGGAAACACCATATATTTT
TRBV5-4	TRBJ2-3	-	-	CASSPSSLDPDTQYF	TGTGCCAGCAGTCCCTCCTCGCTAGACCCAGATACGCAGTATTTT
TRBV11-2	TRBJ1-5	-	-	CASSLMTGQPQHF	TGTGCCAGCAGCCTGATGACAGGTCAGCCCCAGCATTTT
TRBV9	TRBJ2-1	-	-	CASGGMGRYNEQFF	TGTGCCAGTGGGGGGATGGGCCGCTACAATGAGCAGTTCTTC
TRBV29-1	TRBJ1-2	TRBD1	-	CSVVDRAPFGYTF	TGCAGCGTTGTTGACAGGGCTCCTTTTGGCTACACCTTC
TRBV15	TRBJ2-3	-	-	CATSSWGEEDTQYF	TGTGCCACCAGCAGTTGGGGGGAAGAGGATACGCAGTATTTT
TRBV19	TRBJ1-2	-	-	CASKEESYGYTF	TGTGCCAGTAAAGAGGAGAGCTATGGCTACACCTTC
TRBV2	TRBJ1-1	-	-	CASSNTVRLNTEAFF	TGTGCCAGCAGTAATACGGTGAGGTTGAACACTGAAGCTTTCTTT
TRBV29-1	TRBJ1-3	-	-	CSVVNRVGGNTIYF	TGCAGCGTTGTAAACAGGGTAGGCGGAAACACCATATATTTT
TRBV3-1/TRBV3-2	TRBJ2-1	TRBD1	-	CASSQGRQGWYEQFF	TGTGCCAGCAGCCAAGGGAGACAGGGTTGGTATGAGCAGTTCTTC
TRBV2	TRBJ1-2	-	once	CASTSGSWGVAGYTF	TGTGCCAGCACCTCGGGGAGTTGGGGGGTGGCTGGCTACACCTTC
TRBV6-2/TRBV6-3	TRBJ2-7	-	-	CASSYRDEQYF	TGTGCCAGCAGTTACCGGGACGAGCAGTACTTC